This entry is about one T cell receptor (beta chain). At least ten counts were recorded for this clonotype. Its antigen is not yet known. No clone much larger than this one lies a single base away; base qualities are absent. This entry belongs to a study of T-cell reconstitution after alpha-beta-depleted transplantation in children (dated by TCRdb to the mid-2010s). General notes on the study: Using TCR repertoire profiling, the study quantitatively followed how T-cell immune reconstitution unfolded in children after TCRalphabeta/CD19-depleted allogeneic hematopoietic cell transplantation.

As encoded in the germline V gene, CDR1 is KGHDR while CDR2 is SFDVKD. The CDR3 has 16 amino acids, counting the end cysteine and phenylalanine. Only CDR3 DNA remains: 48 bases, in frame from the first base. At the junction V is shortened by 4 bases and J by 4 bases; bases outside the gene matches: 7. To prepare the library, PCR was applied. Reads for this sample came from an Illumina HiSeq 2500. TCR library preparation used molecular barcoding, with unique molecular identifiers applied to normalize quantification of the TCRbeta repertoire. TCRdb applied fastp at Q25 and MiXCR to the public reads, then kept only in-frame beta chains. Entries that share a CDR3 protein sequence are merged under the most common genes and DNA. A total of about 340,000 distinct CDR3 sequences appear in this sample, about 14% of them only once. The ten largest clonotypes hold about 3.9% of the sample.

This clonotype was obtained from a human donor who donated a stem cell graft to a child with Fanconi anemia. The V and J genes are TRBV24-1 and TRBJ2-2; 8 junctional bases match TRBD1. Sequenced material: PBMCs, taken from the stem cell graft. The CDR3 region has the sequence CATSDSGQGGTGELFF. The nucleotides are TGTGCCACCAGTGACTCCGGACAGGGAGGCACCGGGGAGCTGTTTTTT.